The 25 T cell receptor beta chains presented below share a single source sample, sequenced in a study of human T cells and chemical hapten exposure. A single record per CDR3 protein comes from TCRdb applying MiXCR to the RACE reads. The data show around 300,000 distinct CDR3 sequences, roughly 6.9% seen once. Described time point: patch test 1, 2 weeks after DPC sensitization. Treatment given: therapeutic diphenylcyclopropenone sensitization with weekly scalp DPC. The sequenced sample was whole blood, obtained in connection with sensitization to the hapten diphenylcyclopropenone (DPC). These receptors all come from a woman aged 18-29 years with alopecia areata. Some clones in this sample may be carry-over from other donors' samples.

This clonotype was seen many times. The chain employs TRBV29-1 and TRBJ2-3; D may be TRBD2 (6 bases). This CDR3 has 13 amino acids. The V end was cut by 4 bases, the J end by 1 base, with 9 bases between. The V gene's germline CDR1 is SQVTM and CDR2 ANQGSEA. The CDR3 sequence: CSVGSSGTDTQYF. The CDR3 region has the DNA TGCAGCGTTGGGTCTAGCGGCACAGATACGCAGTATTTT.

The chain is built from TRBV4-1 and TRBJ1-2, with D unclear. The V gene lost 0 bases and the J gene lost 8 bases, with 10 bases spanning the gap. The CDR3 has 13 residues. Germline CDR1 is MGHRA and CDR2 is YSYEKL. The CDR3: CASSQDSQEGYTF. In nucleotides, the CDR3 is TGCGCCAGCAGCCAAGATAGCCAGGAGGGCTACACCTTC.

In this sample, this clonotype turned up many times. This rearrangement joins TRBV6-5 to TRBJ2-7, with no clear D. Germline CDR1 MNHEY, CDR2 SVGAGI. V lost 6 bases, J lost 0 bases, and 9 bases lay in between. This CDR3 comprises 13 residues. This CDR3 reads CASSRTLSYEQYF. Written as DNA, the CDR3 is TGTGCCAGCAGCCGTACTCTCTCCTACGAGCAGTACTTC.

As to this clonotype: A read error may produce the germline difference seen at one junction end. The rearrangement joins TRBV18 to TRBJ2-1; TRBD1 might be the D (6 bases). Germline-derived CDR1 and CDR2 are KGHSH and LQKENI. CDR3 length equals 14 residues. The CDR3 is CASSPREGDNVQFF. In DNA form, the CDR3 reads TGTGCCAGCTCACCACGAGAGGGGGACAATGTGCAGTTCTTC. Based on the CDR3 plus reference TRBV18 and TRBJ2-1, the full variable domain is NAGVMQNPRHLVRRRGQEARLRCSPMKGHSHVYWYRQLPEEGLKFMVYLQKENIIDESGMPKERFSAEFPKEGPSILRIQQVVRGDSAAYFCASSPREGDNVQFFGPGTRLTVL.

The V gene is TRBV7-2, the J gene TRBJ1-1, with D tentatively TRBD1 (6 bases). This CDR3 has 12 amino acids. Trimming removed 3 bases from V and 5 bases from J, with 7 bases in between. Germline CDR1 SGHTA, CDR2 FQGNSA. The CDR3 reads CASSFQGTEAFF. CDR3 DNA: TGTGCCAGCAGCTTTCAGGGGACTGAAGCTTTCTTT.

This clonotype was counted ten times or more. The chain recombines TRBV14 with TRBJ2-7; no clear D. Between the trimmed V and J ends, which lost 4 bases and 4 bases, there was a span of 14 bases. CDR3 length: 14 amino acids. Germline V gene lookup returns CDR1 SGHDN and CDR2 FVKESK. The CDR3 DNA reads TGTGCCAGCAGCCCGACCTGGACCTCGTACGAGCAGTACTTC. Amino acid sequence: CASSPTWTSYEQYF. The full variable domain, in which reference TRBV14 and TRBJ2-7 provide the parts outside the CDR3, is EAGVTQFPSHSVIEKGQTVTLRCDPISGHDNLYWYRRVMGKEIKFLLHFVKESKQDESGMPNNRFLAERTGGTYSTLKVQPAELEDSGVYFCASSPTWTSYEQYFGPGTRLTVT.

DNA of the CDR3: TGTGCCAGCAGTCCTGTGGGACAGAGCAATGAAAAACTGTTTTTT. Residues: CASSPVGQSNEKLFF. The chain carries TRBV6-6 and TRBJ1-4; 7 bases align to TRBD1. After removal of 5 bases from V and 5 bases from J, the junction contained 8 bases not matched to a gene. The CDR3 runs to 15 residues. The germline CDR1 and CDR2 sequences are MNHNY and SVGAGI (reference sequence).

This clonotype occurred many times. The CDR3 DNA sequence: TGTGCCAGCACCACTGGGCCCTACGAGCAGTACTTC. Protein sequence: CASTTGPYEQYF. The chain combines TRBV28 with TRBJ2-7; D call uncertain. The CDR3 is made up of 12 amino acids. Per the germline V gene, CDR1 is MDHEN and CDR2 is SYDVKM. V shed 7 bases and J shed 2 bases, with 9 bases lying between them.

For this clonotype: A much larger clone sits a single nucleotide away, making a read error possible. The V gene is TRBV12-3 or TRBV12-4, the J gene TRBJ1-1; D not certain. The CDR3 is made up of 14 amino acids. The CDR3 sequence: CANSLGGSHTEAFF. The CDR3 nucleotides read TGTGCCAACAGTCTGGGCGGCAGCCACACTGAAGCTTTCTTT.

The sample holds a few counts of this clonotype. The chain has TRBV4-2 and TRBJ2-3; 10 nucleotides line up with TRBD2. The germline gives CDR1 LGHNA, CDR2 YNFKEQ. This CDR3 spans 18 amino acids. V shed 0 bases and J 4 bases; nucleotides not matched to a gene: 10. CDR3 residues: CASSQDDSGGARADTQYF. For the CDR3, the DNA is TGTGCCAGCAGCCAAGATGACAGCGGGGGGGCCCGCGCAGATACGCAGTATTTT.

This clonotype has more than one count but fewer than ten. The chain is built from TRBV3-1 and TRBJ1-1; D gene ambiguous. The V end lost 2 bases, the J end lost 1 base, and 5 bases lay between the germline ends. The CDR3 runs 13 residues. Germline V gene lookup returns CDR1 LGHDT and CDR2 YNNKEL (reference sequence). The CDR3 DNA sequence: TGTGCCAGCAGCCAACTGACGAACACTGAAGCTTTCTTT. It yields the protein CASSQLTNTEAFF.

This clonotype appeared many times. The CDR3 sequence: CASSGGTGGTDTQYF. The CDR3 region has the DNA TGTGCCAGCAGTGGTGGGACAGGGGGCACAGATACGCAGTATTTT. The V call is TRBV25-1, the J call TRBJ2-3, with TRBD1 identical over 10 bases. Germline CDR1 is MGHDK and CDR2 is SYGVNS. The V gene end was trimmed by 4 bases and the J gene end by 1 base; junction bases not matched to a gene: 2. The CDR3 contains 15 residues.

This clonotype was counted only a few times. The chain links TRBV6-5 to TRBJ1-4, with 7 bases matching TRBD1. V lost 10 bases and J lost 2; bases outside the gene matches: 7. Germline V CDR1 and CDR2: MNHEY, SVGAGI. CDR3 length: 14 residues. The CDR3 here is CATRETGTNEKLFF. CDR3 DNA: TGTGCCACCCGGGAGACAGGGACTAATGAAAAACTGTTTTTT.

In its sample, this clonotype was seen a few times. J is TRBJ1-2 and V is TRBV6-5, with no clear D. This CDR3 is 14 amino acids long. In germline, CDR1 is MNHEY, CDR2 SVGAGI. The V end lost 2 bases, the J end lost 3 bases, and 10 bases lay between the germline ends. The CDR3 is CASSYRVGDYGYTF. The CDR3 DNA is TGTGCCAGCAGTTACAGGGTTGGGGACTATGGCTACACCTTC.

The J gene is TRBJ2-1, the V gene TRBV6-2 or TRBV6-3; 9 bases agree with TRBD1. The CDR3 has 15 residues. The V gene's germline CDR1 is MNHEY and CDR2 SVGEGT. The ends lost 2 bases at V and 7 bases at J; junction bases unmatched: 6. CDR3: CASSYPSDRGNEQFF. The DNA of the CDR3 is TGTGCCAGCAGTTACCCTTCCGACAGGGGGAATGAGCAGTTCTTC.

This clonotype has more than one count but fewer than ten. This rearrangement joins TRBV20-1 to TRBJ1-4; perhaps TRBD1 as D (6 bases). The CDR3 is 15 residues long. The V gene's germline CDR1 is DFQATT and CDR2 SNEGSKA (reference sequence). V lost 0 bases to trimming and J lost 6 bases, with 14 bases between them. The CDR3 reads CSAREGGQMDEKLFF. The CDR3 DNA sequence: TGCAGTGCTAGAGAGGGGGGGCAGATGGATGAAAAACTGTTTTTT.

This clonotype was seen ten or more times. The CDR3 sequence: CASSPGGGPNEQYF. In DNA form, the CDR3 reads TGCGCCAGCAGCCCTGGTGGGGGGCCCAACGAGCAGTACTTC. V gene TRBV5-1 combines with J gene TRBJ2-7; D is tentatively TRBD1 or TRBD2 (6 bases each). The CDR3 consists of 14 residues. Germline V lookup: CDR1 SGHRS, CDR2 YFSETQ. V lost 4 bases and J lost 5, with 16 bases in between.

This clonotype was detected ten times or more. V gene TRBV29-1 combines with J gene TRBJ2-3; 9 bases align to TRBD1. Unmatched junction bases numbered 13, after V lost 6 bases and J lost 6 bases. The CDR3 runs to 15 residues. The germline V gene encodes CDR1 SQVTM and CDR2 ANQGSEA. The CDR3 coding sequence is TGCAGCGTAGACGCCGTTGGGACAGGGAGGGATACGCAGTATTTT. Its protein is CSVDAVGTGRDTQYF.

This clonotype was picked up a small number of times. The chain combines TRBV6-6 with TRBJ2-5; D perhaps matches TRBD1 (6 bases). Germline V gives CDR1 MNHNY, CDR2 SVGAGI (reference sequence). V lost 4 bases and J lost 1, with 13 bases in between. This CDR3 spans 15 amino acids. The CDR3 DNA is TGTGCCAGCAGTTCGACAGGCCCTCTCCAAGAGACCCAGTACTTC. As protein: CASSSTGPLQETQYF.

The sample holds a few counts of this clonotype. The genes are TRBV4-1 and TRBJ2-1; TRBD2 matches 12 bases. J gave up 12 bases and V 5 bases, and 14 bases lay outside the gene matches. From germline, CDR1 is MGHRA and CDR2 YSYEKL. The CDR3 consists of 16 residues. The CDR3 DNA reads TGCGCCAGCAGCTTGTTTGGGCTAGCGGGGGGGCTCGGGCAGTTCTTC. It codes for CASSLFGLAGGLGQFF.

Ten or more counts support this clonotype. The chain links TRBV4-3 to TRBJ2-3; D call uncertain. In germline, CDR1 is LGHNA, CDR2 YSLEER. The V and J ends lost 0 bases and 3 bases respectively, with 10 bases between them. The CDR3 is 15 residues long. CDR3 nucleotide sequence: TGCGCCAGCAGCCAAGATTGGGCTAGTACAGATACGCAGTATTTT. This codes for CASSQDWASTDTQYF.

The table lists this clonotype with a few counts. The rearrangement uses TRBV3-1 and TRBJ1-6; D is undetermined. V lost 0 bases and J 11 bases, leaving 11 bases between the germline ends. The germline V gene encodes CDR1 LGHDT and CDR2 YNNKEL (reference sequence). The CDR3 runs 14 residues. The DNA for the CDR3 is TGTGCCAGCAGCCAAGATCAAAGTAGGGCACCCCTCCACTTT. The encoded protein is CASSQDQSRAPLHF.

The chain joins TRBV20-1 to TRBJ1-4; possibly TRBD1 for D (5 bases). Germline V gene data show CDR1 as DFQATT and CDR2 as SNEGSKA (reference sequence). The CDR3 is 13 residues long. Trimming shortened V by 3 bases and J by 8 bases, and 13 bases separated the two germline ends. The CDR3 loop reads CSASGGRWEKLFF. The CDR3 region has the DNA TGCAGTGCTAGTGGGGGGAGGTGGGAAAAACTGTTTTTT.

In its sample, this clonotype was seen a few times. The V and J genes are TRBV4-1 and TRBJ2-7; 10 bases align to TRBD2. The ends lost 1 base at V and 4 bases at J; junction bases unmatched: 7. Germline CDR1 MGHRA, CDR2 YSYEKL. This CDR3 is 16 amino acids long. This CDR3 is CASSQVEAGGLYEQYF. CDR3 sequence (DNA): TGCGCCAGCAGCCAAGTCGAAGCGGGGGGGCTGTACGAGCAGTACTTC.

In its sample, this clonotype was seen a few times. The CDR3 sequence is CASSPPAGLDEQFF. The DNA for the CDR3 is TGTGCCAGCTCACCACCGGCAGGGCTCGATGAGCAGTTCTTC. The chain has TRBV18 and TRBJ2-1, with a possible D match to TRBD1 (5 bases). Germline V gene lookup returns CDR1 KGHSH and CDR2 LQKENI. CDR3 length: 14 residues. The V and J ends lost 0 bases and 8 bases respectively, with 11 bases between them.